This T cell receptor beta chain was recovered during a study of radiotherapy plus CTLA-4 blockade in lung cancer (dated by TCRdb to 2017 to 2018). A note on the overall study: Objective responses occurred in roughly a sixth of enrolled patients, and around 29% achieved disease control.

Library prep was done by the immunoSEQ multiplex PCR assay. Not all clones reach the TCRdb copy of this immuneACCESS table, which keeps in-frame sequences only. Checked studies attribute under half of the gap to unresolved V genes and leave the rest unexplained. The sample contains approximately 94,000 clones, 82% of them found a single time. The ten top clones hold about a quarter of the sample. In the germline V gene (reference sequence), CDR1 corresponds to SEHNR and CDR2 to FQNEAQ. Cut back by 4 bases and 3 bases, the V and J ends lie 19 bases apart. The CDR3 measures 16 amino acids from cysteine to phenylalanine. Only CDR3 DNA remains: 48 bases, in frame from the first base. In this study, focal radiation therapy paired with CTLA-4 blockade (ipilimumab) was tested in patients who had chemo-refractory metastatic non-small-cell lung cancer. Summary of the overall study and its limitations: Increased serum interferon-beta after radiation, together with early dynamic changes in blood T cell clones, were reported to be the strongest predictors of response. After treatment with radiotherapy and ipilimumab, TCR clones that came from tumors expanded in the peripheral blood.

Remarks on this clone: Its cognate antigen has yet to be identified. One base away there is no much larger clone; base qualities are not given.

The rearrangement combines TRBV7-9 with TRBJ2-7; a weak D assignment points to TRBD1 (7 bases agree). The sequence came from a human donor with non-small cell lung cancer that progressed on radiotherapy plus ipilimumab. Here the sequenced sample was peripheral blood, taken from a patient treated with radiotherapy plus ipilimumab. For the CDR3, the sequence is CASSSRDRAGHYEQYF. The DNA sequence is TGTGCCAGCAGCTCCAGAGACAGGGCGGGACACTACGAGCAGTACTTC.